This TCR beta chain was observed in a study of blood T cell repertoires in COVID-19. Across the whole study: The samples span acute and convalescent COVID-19 from the United States, Italy and Spain. T cells, B-cell-depleted T cells, or PBMCs supplied cDNA or gDNA.

Followed over time, Seattle patients had been enrolled while infection was active. V lost 2 bases, J lost 2 bases, and 17 bases lay in between. Germline CDR1 SGHRS, CDR2 YFSETQ. The CDR3 is 16 amino acids. In the authors' methods: Amplification from reference gene primers served as the basis for estimated nucleated cell counts. Profiled with immunoSEQ multiplex PCR; TCRdb holds only in-frame clones, not every one. V and J calls plus clone size are reproduced from that table; the DNA served to infer D and trimming. The data hold roughly 380,000 clones, with roughly 90% observed a single time. The sequence was obtained from a woman between 35 and 50 years old with COVID-19, enrolled during active disease. V is TRBV5-1 and J is TRBJ2-7; D is possibly TRBD2 (6 bases). The sample taken for sequencing was peripheral blood. The CDR3 spells CASSLNSGLLTYEQYF. DNA of the CDR3: TGCGCCAGCAGCTTAAATTCGGGACTGCTGACCTACGAGCAGTACTTC.